This TCR beta chain was documented in a study of blood T cell repertoires in COVID-19. Background on the study: Researchers got acute and convalescent COVID-19 samples from the United States, Italy and Spain. Sources were T cells, B-cell-depleted T cells, or PBMCs; the material itself was cDNA or gDNA.

As handled by the study authors: Nucleated cell number was recorded as an estimate derived from reference gene primer amplification. The repertoire was sequenced with immunoSEQ multiplex PCR; TCRdb's copy has only in-frame clones and lacks some. The V and J calls and clone size were taken over from that table, and D and trimming were inferred from the DNA. Among about 110,000 clones listed, over 65% were seen once. The length of the CDR3 is 14 residues. V lost 4 bases to trimming and J lost 8 bases; unmatched junction nucleotides: 9. Per the germline V gene, CDR1 is LNHDA and CDR2 is SQIVND (reference sequence). This clone was observed a handful of times.

This sequence originates from a woman in her sixties or seventies with acute or convalescent COVID-19. This chain connects TRBV19 to TRBJ1-2, with 8 positions matching TRBD1. What was sequenced was peripheral blood. This CDR3 is CASSTPPRGLGYTF. CDR3 coding DNA: TGTGCCAGTAGTACCCCCCCCAGGGGGCTCGGCTACACCTTC.